This section outlines one TCR beta chain sequence together with its context. The table lists this clonotype with a count of one. The antigen it binds to is not known. The input lacks base qualities; no much larger clone sits a single base away. Evidence from a single read is weak. The source of the sample is a study of blood T cells in healthy people across ages (dated by TCRdb to the mid-2010s). Regarding the complete study: In model experiments, template switching captured roughly one uniquely barcoded TCR beta cDNA molecule for every two T cells. The study measured age-related changes in TCR beta repertoire diversity using deep sequencing normalized with unique cDNA molecular identifiers. Donors were grouped into four age groups: young (average roughly 16 years), middle-aged (approximately 41), aged (about 60) and long-lived (less than 85). To avoid experimental bias, donors of different ages were distributed randomly across sequencing lanes. For two donors (one aged 18 to 30 and one aged 80 or older), the study analyzed two additional independent replicas of 1 million unique cDNA reads from the same blood draw. Results and caveats for the whole study, not just this receptor: Conclusive comparison of naive and antigen-experienced compartments was prevented by the profiling of bulk unsorted PBMCs. Compared with the aged group, the long-lived group had more naive CD4+ T cells, fewer expanded clones and increased TCR diversity, suggesting age selection. Donor CMV infection status was unknown, potentially confounding age-related changes in expanded clonotypes. Observed TCR beta diversity per million T cells fell roughly linearly with age, and a significant reduction was already apparent by age roughly 40. Estimates of total diversity from one million sequenced T cells were regarded as lower bounds and underestimates. Observed TCR beta diversity correlated strongly with the percentage of naive T cells measured by flow cytometry.

Donors were a few dozen systemically healthy Caucasian individuals from Russia aged roughly 6 to 90 years. Each donor gave about 9.7 milliliters of peripheral blood, drawn into EDTA-treated Vacutainer tubes. PBMCs were isolated by Ficoll-Paque density-gradient centrifugation, with at least 6 million obtained per sample. Trizol reagent was used to extract total RNA from the PBMCs, yielding at least 6 micrograms per sample. The percentages of naive CD45RAhigh/CD27high T cells were determined by flow cytometry on a PBMC aliquot from every donor. The CDR3, cysteine through phenylalanine, is 15 amino acids long. Only CDR3 DNA is held: 45 bases, read in frame from base 1. Reading the germline V gene gives CDR1 SGHRS and CDR2 YFSETQ. Relative to germline, V is missing 4 bases and J is missing 9 bases, with 9 bases of the junction outside any gene match. Library method: 5' RACE. Instrument on record: Illumina HiSeq 2500. A second PCR of about 7 to 12 cycles was run with a J-beta primer mix and a sample-barcoded 5' primer. Each TCR beta cDNA molecule received a unique molecular identifier from a template-switch 5' adaptor carrying 12 random nucleotides. Each sample yielded at least 3 million CDR3-containing paired-end reads. First-strand cDNA synthesis was performed from all RNA using the Mint cDNA synthesis kit, with priming by a TRBC-specific oligonucleotide. After uracil-DNA glycosylase treatment, a first 18-cycle PCR used universal primers M1SS and BC2_uni_R on all cDNA. The paper's processing steps were these. For normalization, 1 million high-quality reads, each with a distinct molecular identifier, were randomly selected from each sample. Reads sharing molecular identifiers were discarded rather than binned into consensus sequences. MiTCR, run with a Q25 quality threshold and the strictest error-elimination algorithm, handled CDR3 identification, clonotype clustering and error correction. A nonparametric unseen species model with Euler transformation was used to estimate a lower bound on total TCR beta diversity. Through fastp at Q25 and MiXCR, TCRdb rebuilt clones from the public reads, retaining in-frame beta chains. Rows merge per CDR3 protein into single entries with the most common DNA and genes. For this entry, the V and J calls and clone size follow TCRdb and not the study's own pipeline. This sample has about 670,000 distinct CDR3 sequences in its table, and 40% to 65% of those were observed once. The ten largest make up approximately 13% of the sample.

The sequenced material came from blood. This receptor was identified in a woman of 80 years or more in good health. Recombination joined TRBV5-1 with TRBJ2-1; TRBD2 lines up with 11 middle nucleotides. The CDR3 reads as follows: CASSQTSGRSLEQFF. The sequenced DNA: TGCGCCAGCAGCCAAACTAGCGGGAGAAGTCTTGAGCAGTTCTTC.